This TCR beta chain appears in the sequencing data of a study of blood T cell repertoires in COVID-19. This CDR3 region has 13 residues. The germline gives CDR1 SGHRS, CDR2 YFSETQ. V lost 3 bases and J lost 7, with 11 bases in between. TCRdb's table, derived via immunoSEQ multiplex PCR, lists solely in-frame clones and lacks some. The sample has roughly 200,000 clones, around 86% seen once. Sequencing used peripheral blood. The TCR sequence derives from a woman aged 80 or over with COVID-19, enrolled during active disease. The chain recombines TRBV5-1 with TRBJ2-4, with D maybe TRBD2 (5 bases). CDR3: CASSSGFLNIQYF. In nucleotides, the CDR3 is TGCGCCAGCAGCTCGGGGTTTTTGAACATTCAGTACTTC.